This TCR beta chain was retrieved from a study of response to subunit inactivated influenza vaccine. MiXCR, run by TCRdb on the RT-PCR reads, gives a single entry per CDR3 protein. The repertoire holds hundreds of thousands of distinct CDR3 sequences, about 11% seen once, with approximately 10% in the top ten. Germline CDR1 reads DFQATT; CDR2 reads SNEGSKA (reference sequence). V was clipped by 3 bases and J by 4 bases; unmatched bases: 7. The CDR3 has 14 amino acids. The data also belong to a second study, concerning T cells expressing NK-cell markers. That publication notes: Production of TCR beta cDNA relied on 5'RACE template switching with UMIs. Each of about six donors carried dominant NKG2C+ clonotypes accounting for about 1.0-7.5% of CD8+ T cells.

This TCR derives from a man aged 50-59 years who received an inactivated influenza vaccine. This specimen was PBMCs from blood, taken on the day of vaccination. The rearrangement uses TRBV20-1 and TRBJ2-7; 9 bases agree with TRBD2. The CDR3 DNA is TGCAGTGCTAGTAGCCTAGCGGGAACGTACGAGCAGTACTTC. Protein product: CSASSLAGTYEQYF.